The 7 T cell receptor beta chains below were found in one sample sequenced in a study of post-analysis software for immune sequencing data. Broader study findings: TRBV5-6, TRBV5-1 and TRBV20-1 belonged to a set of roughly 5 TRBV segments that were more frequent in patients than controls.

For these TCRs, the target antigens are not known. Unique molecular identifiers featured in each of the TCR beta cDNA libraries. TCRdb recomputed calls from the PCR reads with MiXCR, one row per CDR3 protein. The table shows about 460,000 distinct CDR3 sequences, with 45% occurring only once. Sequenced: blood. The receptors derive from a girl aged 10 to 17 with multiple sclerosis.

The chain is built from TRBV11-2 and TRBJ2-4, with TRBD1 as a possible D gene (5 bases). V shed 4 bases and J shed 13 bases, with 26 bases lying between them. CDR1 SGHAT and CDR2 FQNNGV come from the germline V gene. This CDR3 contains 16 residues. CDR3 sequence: CASSYAGAQYYNEQYF. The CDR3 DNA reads TGTGCCAGCAGCTACGCTGGGGCGCAATACTACAATGAGCAGTACTTC.

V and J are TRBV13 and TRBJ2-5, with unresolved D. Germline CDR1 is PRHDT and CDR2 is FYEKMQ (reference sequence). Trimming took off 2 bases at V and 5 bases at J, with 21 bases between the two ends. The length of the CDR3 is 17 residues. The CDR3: CASSLYPSDLQWETQYF. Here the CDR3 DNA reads TGTGCCAGCAGCTTATATCCCTCTGACTTACAATGGGAGACCCAGTACTTC. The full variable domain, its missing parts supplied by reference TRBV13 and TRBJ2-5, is AAGVIQSPRHLIKEKRETATLKCYPIPRHDTVYWYQQGPGQDPQFLISFYEKMQSDKGSIPDRFSAQQFSDYHSELNMSSLELGDSALYFCASSLYPSDLQWETQYFGPGTRLLVL.

CDR3 in DNA: TGCGCCAGCAGCTTGCTCCCAGGAATGGACACTGAAGCTTTCTTT. Encoded protein: CASSLLPGMDTEAFF. The chain uses TRBV5-1 and TRBJ1-1; the D is unclear. Trimming removed 1 base at V and 3 bases at J, with 13 bases between. CDR3 length: 15 residues. Germline V gene lookup returns CDR1 SGHRS and CDR2 YFSETQ.

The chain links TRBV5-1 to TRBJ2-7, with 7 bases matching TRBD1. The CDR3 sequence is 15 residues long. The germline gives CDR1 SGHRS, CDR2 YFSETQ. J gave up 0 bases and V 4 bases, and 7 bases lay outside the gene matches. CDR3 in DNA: TGCGCCAGCAGCAACCCACGGACAGGCTCCTACGAGCAGTACTTC. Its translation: CASSNPRTGSYEQYF. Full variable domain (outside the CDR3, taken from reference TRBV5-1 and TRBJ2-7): KAGVTQTPRYLIKTRGQQVTLSCSPISGHRSVSWYQQTPGQGLQFLFEYFSETQRNKGNFPGRFSGRQFSNSRSEMNVSTLELGDSALYLCASSNPRTGSYEQYFGPGTRLTVT.

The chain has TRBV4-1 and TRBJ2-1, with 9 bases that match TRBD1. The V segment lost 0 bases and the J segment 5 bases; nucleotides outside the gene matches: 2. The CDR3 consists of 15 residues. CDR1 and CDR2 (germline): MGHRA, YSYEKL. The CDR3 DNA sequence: TGCGCCAGCAGCCAAGAGGACAGGGGCAACAATGAGCAGTTCTTC. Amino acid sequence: CASSQEDRGNNEQFF.

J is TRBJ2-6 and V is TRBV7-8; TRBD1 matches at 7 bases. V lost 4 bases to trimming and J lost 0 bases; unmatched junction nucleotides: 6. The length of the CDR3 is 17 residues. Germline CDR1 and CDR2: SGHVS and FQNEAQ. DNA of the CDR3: TGTGCCAGCAGCTGGACAGGAGACCCCTCTGGGGCCAACGTCCTGACTTTC. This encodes CASSWTGDPSGANVLTF.

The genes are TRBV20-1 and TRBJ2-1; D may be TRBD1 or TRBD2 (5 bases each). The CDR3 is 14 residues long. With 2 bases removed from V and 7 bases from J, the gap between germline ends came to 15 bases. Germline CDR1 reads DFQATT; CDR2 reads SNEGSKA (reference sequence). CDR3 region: CSARTLTGPNEQFF. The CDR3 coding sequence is TGCAGTGCTAGAACCCTAACGGGACCAAATGAGCAGTTCTTC.